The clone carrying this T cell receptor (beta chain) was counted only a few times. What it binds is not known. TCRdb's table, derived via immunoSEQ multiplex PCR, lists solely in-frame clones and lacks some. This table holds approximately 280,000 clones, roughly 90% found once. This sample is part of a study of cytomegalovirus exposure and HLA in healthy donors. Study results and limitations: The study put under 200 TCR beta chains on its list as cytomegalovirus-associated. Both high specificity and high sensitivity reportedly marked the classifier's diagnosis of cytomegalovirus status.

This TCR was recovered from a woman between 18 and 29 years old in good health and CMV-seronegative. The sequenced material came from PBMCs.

The CDR3, as DNA: TGTGCCAGCAGCTTAGATCCGTCTACCCCCACCGGGGAGCTGTTTTTT. Amino acids: CASSLDPSTPTGELFF. This chain uses TRBV11-2 with TRBJ2-2; D is unclear. The CDR3 covers 16 residues. The V and J ends lost 0 bases and 4 bases respectively, with 12 bases between them. Germline V gene sequence: CDR1 SGHAT, CDR2 FQNNGV. Full variable domain (missing parts from reference TRBV11-2 and TRBJ2-2): EAGVAQSPRYKIIEKRQSVAFWCNPISGHATLYWYQQILGQGPKLLIQFQNNGVVDDSQLPKDRFSAERLKGVDSTLKIQPAKLEDSAVYLCASSLDPSTPTGELFFGEGSRLTVL.